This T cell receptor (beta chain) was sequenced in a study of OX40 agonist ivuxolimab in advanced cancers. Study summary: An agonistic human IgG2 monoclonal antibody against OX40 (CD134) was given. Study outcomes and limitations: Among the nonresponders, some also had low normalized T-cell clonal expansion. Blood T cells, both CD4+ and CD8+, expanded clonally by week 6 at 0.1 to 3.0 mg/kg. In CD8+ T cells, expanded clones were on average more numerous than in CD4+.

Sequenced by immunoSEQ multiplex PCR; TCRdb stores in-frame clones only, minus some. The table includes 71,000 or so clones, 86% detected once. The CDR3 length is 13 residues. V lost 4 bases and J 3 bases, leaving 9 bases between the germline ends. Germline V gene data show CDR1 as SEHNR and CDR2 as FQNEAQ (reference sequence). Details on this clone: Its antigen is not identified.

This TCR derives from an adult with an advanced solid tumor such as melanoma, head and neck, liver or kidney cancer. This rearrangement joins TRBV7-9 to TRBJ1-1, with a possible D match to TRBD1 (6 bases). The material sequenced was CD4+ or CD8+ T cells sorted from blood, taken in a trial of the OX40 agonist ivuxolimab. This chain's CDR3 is CASSSRQDTEAFF. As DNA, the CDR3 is TGTGCCAGCAGCTCCCGACAGGACACTGAAGCTTTCTTT.